This T cell receptor (beta chain) is drawn from a study of immune cell composition in non-small cell lung cancer. Normal lung sampling was at least 3 cm from the tumour, as distant as possible. Assay: immunoSEQ multiplex PCR; the TCRdb copy retains only in-frame clones and omits some. The table lists around 2,600 clones, over 65% of them singletons. Whole-study findings and limits: It was not proven that tumour-reactive clones equal dominant tumour-associated clones.

CDR1 SEHNR and CDR2 FQNEAQ come from the germline V gene (reference sequence). With V trimmed by 3 bases and J by 4 bases, 13 bases remained unmatched. The CDR3 has 19 residues. The table lists this clone with a few counts. The antigen is undetermined. The chain uses TRBV7-9 and TRBJ2-1; 12 bases are a match to TRBD2. Sample: non-adjacent lung tissue. This clonotype originated in a human donor with non-small cell lung cancer. This CDR3 reads CASSFPARLAGVPYNEQFF. Written as DNA, the CDR3 is TGTGCCAGCAGCTTCCCGGCACGACTAGCGGGAGTGCCGTACAATGAGCAGTTCTTC.